Shown below are 29 T cell receptor beta chains from a single sample sequenced in a study of cytomegalovirus exposure and HLA in healthy donors. It was with 60 Vbeta and 13 Jbeta primers that the PCR ran. Data came from immunoSEQ multiplex PCR; TCRdb stores just in-frame clones and leaves some out. The sample lists 130,000 to 150,000 clones, 55% to 80% occurring once. The sample taken for sequencing was PBMCs. The source is a woman aged 40 to 55 in good health and CMV-seronegative.

This sequence joins TRBV5-1 and TRBJ2-5, with D uncertain. V shed 7 bases and J shed 1 base, with 5 bases lying between them. Germline CDR1 and CDR2: SGHRS and YFSETQ. This CDR3 comprises 11 residues. The CDR3 region has the DNA TGCGCCAGCGGGCTCCAAGAGACCCAGTACTTC. It translates to CASGLQETQYF.

V and J are TRBV11-2 and TRBJ1-6; TRBD1 might be the D (5 bases). The V end was cut by 5 bases, the J end by 7 bases, with 18 bases between. Germline CDR1 is SGHAT and CDR2 is FQNNGV. There are 16 residues in the CDR3. The CDR3 spells CASSLVWGEANSPLHF. In DNA, the CDR3 is TGTGCCAGCAGCCTAGTCTGGGGGGAGGCGAATTCACCCCTCCACTTT.

The V and J genes are TRBV9 and TRBJ1-2; 9 bases line up with TRBD1. The CDR3 contains 15 residues. Trimming at V came to 4 bases and at J to 2 bases, leaving 6 bases not matched to a gene. The germline V gene has CDR1 SGDLS and CDR2 YYNGEE. CDR3 in amino acids: CASSILGTGNYGYTF. The DNA of the CDR3 is TGTGCCAGCAGCATACTCGGGACAGGGAACTATGGCTACACCTTC. The full variable domain, completed using reference TRBV9 and TRBJ1-2, is DSGVTQTPKHLITATGQRVTLRCSPRSGDLSVYWYQQSLDQGLQFLIQYYNGEERAKGNILERFSAQQFPDLHSELNLSSLELGDSALYFCASSILGTGNYGYTFGSGTRLTVV.

CDR3 nucleotides: TGTGCCAGCAGCTCAGGGGGGTTTCTCTCTGGGGCCAACGTCCTGACTTTC. This translates into CASSSGGFLSGANVLTF. This chain links TRBV7-6 with TRBJ2-6, with D possibly TRBD1 on 7 matching bases. From germline, CDR1 is SGHVS and CDR2 FNYEAQ. V shed 4 bases and J shed 0 bases, with 13 bases lying between them. The CDR3 extends over 17 amino acids.

The chain employs TRBV6-1 and TRBJ2-1; TRBD1 agrees at 8 bases. Germline V gives CDR1 MNHNS, CDR2 SASEGT. V shed 5 bases, J shed 1 base, and the junction held 7 bases outside the gene matches. The CDR3 covers 16 residues. This CDR3 reads CASSKERQGSYNEQFF. The CDR3 nucleotides read TGTGCCAGCAGTAAAGAGAGACAGGGGTCCTACAATGAGCAGTTCTTC.

This chain connects TRBV10-3 to TRBJ1-2; D is undetermined. Germline V gives CDR1 ENHRY, CDR2 SYGVKD. CDR3 size: 14 residues. V lost 6 bases to trimming and J lost 3 bases, with 14 bases between them. CDR3 bases: TGTGCCATCAGAGAATCCAGGAAGGACTATGGCTACACCTTC. It is translated as CAIRESRKDYGYTF.

The chain joins TRBV5-1 to TRBJ2-3, with D uncertain. Trimming took off 2 bases at V and 0 bases at J, with 10 bases between the two ends. Germline V gene sequence: CDR1 SGHRS, CDR2 YFSETQ. This CDR3 is 15 amino acids long. The CDR3 spells CASSFISPSTDTQYF. The CDR3 DNA reads as TGCGCCAGCAGCTTTATTAGCCCTAGCACAGATACGCAGTATTTT.

The chain employs TRBV18 and TRBJ1-1; TRBD1 agrees at 8 bases. V dropped 5 bases and J dropped 4; count of bases not matched to a gene: 6. CDR1 and CDR2 (germline): KGHSH, LQKENI. The CDR3 has 14 amino acids. The CDR3: CASSYGQGTTEAFF. The CDR3 DNA is TGTGCCAGCTCATACGGACAGGGAACCACTGAAGCTTTCTTT. Together with reference TRBV18 and TRBJ1-1, the CDR3 gives the full variable domain: NAGVMQNPRHLVRRRGQEARLRCSPMKGHSHVYWYRQLPEEGLKFMVYLQKENIIDESGMPKERFSAEFPKEGPSILRIQQVVRGDSAAYFCASSYGQGTTEAFFGQGTRLTVV.

This chain links TRBV10-3 with TRBJ2-3, with 8 bases that match TRBD2. CDR1 and CDR2 from the germline V gene are ENHRY and SYGVKD. The V and J ends lost 7 bases and 3 bases, in that order; junction bases with no gene match: 3. The CDR3 loop spans 13 amino acids. CDR3 loop: CAINGGATDTQYF. The CDR3 region has the DNA TGTGCCATCAACGGGGGGGCAACAGATACGCAGTATTTT.

The rearrangement joins TRBV5-1 to TRBJ1-1; D perhaps matches TRBD1 (5 bases). Trimming stripped 4 bases from V and 1 base from J, with 14 bases between. Germline-derived CDR1 and CDR2 are SGHRS and YFSETQ. This CDR3 is built from 15 residues. The CDR3 DNA reads as TGCGCCAGCAGCCCAGGCGACAGAGAGAACACTGAAGCTTTCTTT. Protein product: CASSPGDRENTEAFF.

The CDR3 DNA reads TGCGCCAGCAGCTACTCCGGGACATACTCCTACAATGAGCAGTTCTTC. Encoded protein: CASSYSGTYSYNEQFF. This chain uses TRBV5-1 with TRBJ2-1; D may be TRBD1 (6 bases). The CDR3 length is 16 residues. The V end was cut by 3 bases, the J end by 0 bases, with 13 bases between. Per germline, CDR1 SGHRS and CDR2 YFSETQ. The full variable domain, in which reference TRBV5-1 and TRBJ2-1 provide the parts outside the CDR3, is KAGVTQTPRYLIKTRGQQVTLSCSPISGHRSVSWYQQTPGQGLQFLFEYFSETQRNKGNFPGRFSGRQFSNSRSEMNVSTLELGDSALYLCASSYSGTYSYNEQFFGPGTRLTVL.

Note on this clone: The junction differs from germline at one of its ends, possibly a read error. The J gene is TRBJ1-3, the V gene TRBV5-1; no reliable D call. Germline V gene sequence: CDR1 SGHRS, CDR2 YFSETQ. This CDR3 region has 13 residues. The CDR3 is CASSLYLGDTIYF. As DNA, the CDR3 is TGCGCCAGCAGCTTGTACCTTGGAGACACCATATATTTT.

The CDR3 reads CATSRDGLSYEQYF. The CDR3 nucleotides read TGTGCCACCAGCAGAGATGGACTATCCTACGAGCAGTACTTC. The chain recombines TRBV15 with TRBJ2-7, with D possibly being TRBD2 (6 bases). V lost 0 bases to trimming and J lost 1 base, with 7 bases between them. CDR1 is LNHNV and CDR2 is YYDKDF in the germline V gene (reference sequence). CDR3 length: 14 amino acids.

J is TRBJ2-3 and V is TRBV6-1, with 8 bases lining up with TRBD1. CDR1 is MNHNS, CDR2 SASEGT, per germline. J lost 0 bases, V lost 2 bases, and 1 base had no gene match. The CDR3 covers 15 residues. For the CDR3, the DNA is TGTGCCAGCAGTGAACGGGACAGGAGCACAGATACGCAGTATTTT. It specifies CASSERDRSTDTQYF.

A word on this clone: This may be a read error, as it is one base from a much larger clone. The rearrangement joins TRBV4-1 to TRBJ1-1, with D possibly TRBD1 on 6 matching bases. The germline V gene has CDR1 MGHRA and CDR2 YSYEKL. V gave up 4 bases and J gave up 1 base, with 7 bases separating them. The CDR3 runs to 13 residues. Here the CDR3 DNA reads TGCGCCAGCAGCCTACAGGGGAACACTGAAGCTTTCTTT. It translates to CASSLQGNTEAFF.

This clone was counted between two and nine times. This chain links TRBV6-5 with TRBJ2-7, with D unresolved. The CDR3 is made up of 12 amino acids. Trimming removed 6 bases from V and 0 bases from J, with 6 bases in between. Germline values: CDR1 MNHEY, CDR2 SVGAGI. The CDR3 spells CASSWDSYEQYV. Written as DNA, the CDR3 is TGTGCCAGCAGCTGGGACTCCTACGAGCAGTACGTC.

The chain joins TRBV6-1 to TRBJ2-1, with D hard to call. Trimming stripped 10 bases from V and 2 bases from J, with 9 bases between. The CDR3 consists of 12 residues. Germline CDR1 and CDR2: MNHNS and SASEGT. The CDR3 DNA reads as TGTGCCACGTCACCGGCCTACAATGAGCAGTTCTTC. It specifies CATSPAYNEQFF.

The chain joins TRBV11-2 to TRBJ1-3, with no clear D. Germline-derived CDR1 and CDR2 are SGHAT and FQNNGV. V lost 1 base to trimming and J lost 4 bases, with 11 bases between them. The CDR3 sequence is 15 residues long. The CDR3 DNA is TGTGCCAGCAGCTTAGGAGCAGGTCGAGGAAACACCATATATTTT. Translation: CASSLGAGRGNTIYF.

This clone was recorded only once. The chain joins TRBV19 to TRBJ1-5; tentative D call: TRBD1 (6 bases). Germline loops: CDR1 LNHDA, CDR2 SQIVND (reference sequence). V lost 7 bases to trimming and J lost 4 bases, with 14 bases between them. The CDR3 consists of 14 residues. CDR3 amino acids: CASNRQDLNQPQHF. In DNA, the CDR3 is TGTGCCAGTAACCGACAGGACCTTAATCAGCCCCAGCATTTT. The complete variable domain, with remaining parts taken from reference TRBV19 and TRBJ1-5, reads DGGITQSPKYLFRKEGQNVTLSCEQNLNHDAMYWYRQDPGQGLRLIYYSQIVNDFQKGDIAEGYSVSREKKESFPLTVTSAQKNPTAFYLCASNRQDLNQPQHFGDGTRLSIL.

This chain connects TRBV10-3 to TRBJ2-7; 7 nucleotides agree with TRBD1. From germline, CDR1 is ENHRY and CDR2 SYGVKD. The CDR3 contains 14 residues. The ends lost 0 bases at V and 3 bases at J; junction bases unmatched: 2. The CDR3 DNA is TGTGCCATCAGTGAGTCGGGGGACAGCTACGAGCAGTACTTC. It is translated as CAISESGDSYEQYF.

The chain recombines TRBV2 with TRBJ2-1; D is undetermined. The ends were cut back, 7 bases at V and 5 bases at J, with 12 bases in the middle. Germline V lookup: CDR1 SNHLY, CDR2 FYNNEI. This CDR3 has 13 residues. The chain's CDR3 is CASNSGRHNEQFF. CDR3 DNA: TGTGCCAGCAATTCGGGTCGACACAATGAGCAGTTCTTC.

The sample holds a few counts of this clone. V and J are TRBV29-1 and TRBJ1-1; the D is unclear. Germline CDR1 reads SQVTM; CDR2 reads ANQGSEA. This CDR3 has 14 amino acids. Trimming shortened V by 2 bases and J by 1 base, and 11 bases separated the two germline ends. CDR3 region: CSVEMGQTNTEAFF. Here the CDR3 DNA reads TGCAGCGTTGAAATGGGCCAAACGAACACTGAAGCTTTCTTT.

As for this clone: One end of the junction varies from germline; a read error may be responsible. The gene calls are TRBV7-7 and TRBJ2-5; 11 bases align to TRBD2. Germline V CDR1 and CDR2: SSHAT, FNYEAQ (reference sequence). CDR3 length: 16 residues. The CDR3 DNA follows: TGTGCTAGCAGCTTAGATCTAGCGGGGGGATCGGAGACCCAGTACTTC. This sequence encodes CASSLDLAGGSETQYF.

As for this clone: The same CDR3 is also encoded by other DNA sequences in this sample. The V gene is TRBV7-9, the J gene TRBJ2-3; no reliable D call. The CDR3 has 12 amino acids. Trimming pared 2 bases from V and 6 bases from J, leaving 6 bases between. The germline CDR1 and CDR2 sequences are SEHNR and FQNEAQ (reference sequence). Here the CDR3 reads CASSLTGDTQYF. CDR3 DNA sequence: TGTGCCAGCAGCTTAACCGGGGATACGCAGTATTTT.

This clone was counted once. The chain uses TRBV19 and TRBJ1-3; D possibly corresponds to TRBD1 (5 bases). V was pared by 8 bases and J by 3 bases, with 14 bases between. The CDR3 is made up of 14 amino acids. Germline values: CDR1 LNHDA, CDR2 SQIVND (reference sequence). The DNA for the CDR3 is TGTGCCAGTTCATCAGGGTCTGTTGGAAACACCATATATTTT. It encodes CASSSGSVGNTIYF.

V gene TRBV18 combines with J gene TRBJ2-1; tentative D call: TRBD1 (5 bases). The V and J ends lost 3 bases and 6 bases respectively, with 18 bases between them. CDR3 length: 16 amino acids. Germline assignment: CDR1 KGHSH and CDR2 LQKENI. The CDR3 DNA sequence: TGTGCCAGCTCACCCGCCAGGGTTGTAGAATTCAATGAGCAGTTCTTC. It is translated as CASSPARVVEFNEQFF.

The rearrangement links TRBV15 to TRBJ1-2; 8 bases map to TRBD1. The germline CDR1 and CDR2 sequences are LNHNV and YYDKDF (reference sequence). Unmatched junction bases numbered 7, after V lost 0 bases and J lost 4 bases. The CDR3 runs to 16 residues. The CDR3 nucleotides read TGTGCCACCAGCAGAGATCGGCAGGGGGCCGGCTATGGCTACACCTTC. This codes for CATSRDRQGAGYGYTF.

About this clone: This sample includes further DNA sequences coding for the same CDR3. The V and J genes are TRBV4-2 and TRBJ1-1; D remains ambiguous. Deletions cut 0 bases from V and 5 bases from J, with 10 bases between. Germline CDR1 and CDR2: LGHNA and YNFKEQ. This CDR3 is built from 14 residues. The CDR3 nucleotides read TGTGCCAGCAGCCAAGATCGCGGGAGGACTGAAGCTTTCTTT. Its translation: CASSQDRGRTEAFF.

This rearrangement joins TRBV28 to TRBJ1-3; D unclear. The CDR3 is 14 residues long. Germline-derived CDR1 and CDR2 are MDHEN and SYDVKM. The V end was cut by 6 bases, the J end by 0 bases, with 9 bases between. The CDR3 sequence: CASRIGISGNTIYF. The CDR3 bases are TGTGCCAGCAGGATCGGGATCTCTGGAAACACCATATATTTT.